This T cell receptor beta chain was identified in a study of blood T cell repertoires in COVID-19. Study context: Whether acute or convalescent, the COVID-19 samples came from the United States, Italy and Spain.

This clone was detected once. Assay used: immunoSEQ multiplex PCR; TCRdb lists only in-frame clones, some missing. The sample yields about 370,000 clones, more than 70% seen once. Specimen: peripheral blood. The receptor was derived from a woman in her twenties or thirties with COVID-19, enrolled during active disease.

DNA for the CDR3: TGTGCCAGTTGCCCCTACGGGAGGGCCGAAAATGAGCAGTTCTTC. Translating it yields CASCPYGRAENEQFF. This chain links TRBV19 with TRBJ2-1; 8 bases agree with TRBD2. Trimming cost V 8 bases and J 7 bases; bases outside gene matches: 13. The CDR3 totals 15 residues. From germline, CDR1 is LNHDA and CDR2 SQIVND (reference sequence).